This TCR beta chain was documented in a study of T cell repertoires in cytomegalovirus infection. In regard to this clonotype: What it binds is not known.

TCRdb processed the reads anew with MiXCR; each CDR3 protein has one entry. The repertoire holds about 130,000 distinct CDR3 sequences, 20% to 30% seen once, with about a third in the top ten. V lost 3 bases, J lost 1 base, and 12 bases lay in between. This CDR3 has 15 residues. From germline, CDR1 is MNHEY and CDR2 SVGEGT. Sequencing used PBMCs, sequenced either directly or after in vitro stimulation (not recorded which). The sequence came from a human donor in good health (CMV status not recorded). Some clones in this sample may be carry-over from other donors' samples. This rearrangement joins TRBV6-2 or TRBV6-3 to TRBJ1-1, with a possible D match to TRBD1 (5 bases). The CDR3 DNA reads as TGTGCCAGCAGTTATTTTGGGACGGCGAACACTGAAGCTTTCTTT. This gives the protein CASSYFGTANTEAFF.